This T cell receptor beta chain derives from a study of shared clonotypes between healthy human individuals. The trim removed 0 bases at V and 5 bases at J, leaving 5 bases unmatched. The CDR3 has 14 amino acids. In germline, CDR1 is SGHRS, CDR2 YFSETQ. Profiling relied on immunoSEQ multiplex PCR, and the TCRdb table lists in-frame clones only, not all of them. Of about 2 million clones in the sample, 85% to 95% were seen once. In regard to this clone: The antigen is unknown.

Whole-study findings and limits: It was the non-shared clonotypes that had lower generation probabilities than clonotypes shared by all four donors. Clonotype sharing among donors likely depends on sequencing depth.

Sequences were obtained from naive CD4+ T cells sorted from blood. Subset reported: CD45RA+ positively selected. The genes are TRBV5-1 and TRBJ2-7, with 7 bases matching TRBD1. This TCR was recovered from a young man in good health. The CDR3 spells CASSLGQGFDEQYF. The DNA of the CDR3 is TGCGCCAGCAGCTTGGGACAGGGCTTCGACGAGCAGTACTTC.